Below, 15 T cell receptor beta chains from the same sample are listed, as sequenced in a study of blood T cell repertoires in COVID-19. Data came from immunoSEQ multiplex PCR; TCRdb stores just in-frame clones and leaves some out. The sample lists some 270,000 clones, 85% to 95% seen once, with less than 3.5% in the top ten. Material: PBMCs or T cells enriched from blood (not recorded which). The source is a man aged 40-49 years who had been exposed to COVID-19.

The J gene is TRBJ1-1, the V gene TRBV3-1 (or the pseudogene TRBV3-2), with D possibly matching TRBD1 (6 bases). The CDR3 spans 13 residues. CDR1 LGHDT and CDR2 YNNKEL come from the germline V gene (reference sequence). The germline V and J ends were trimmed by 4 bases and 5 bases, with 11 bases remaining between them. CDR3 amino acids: CASSREGGTEAFF. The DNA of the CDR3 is TGTGCCAGCAGCCGGGAGGGGGGGACTGAAGCTTTCTTT.

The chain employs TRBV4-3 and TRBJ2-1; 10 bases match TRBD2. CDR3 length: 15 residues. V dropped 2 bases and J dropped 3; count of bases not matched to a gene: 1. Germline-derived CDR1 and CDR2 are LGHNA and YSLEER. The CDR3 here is CASSQTSGDYNEQFF. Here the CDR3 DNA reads TGCGCCAGCAGCCAAACTAGCGGGGACTACAATGAGCAGTTCTTC.

CDR3 bases: TGCGCCAGCAGCCCTAGCGGGAGTTACAATGAGCAGTTCTTC. Translation: CASSPSGSYNEQFF. The chain joins TRBV10-1 to TRBJ2-1, with 10 bases matching TRBD2. CDR1 WNHNN and CDR2 SYGVQD come from the germline V gene (reference sequence). There are 14 residues in the CDR3. Germline trimming cut 6 bases from V and 4 bases from J; bases unmatched to any gene: 3.

The CDR3 bases are TGTGCCATCGGGGGCCTCCCTTACGAGCAGTACTTC. Protein sequence: CAIGGLPYEQYF. The gene calls are TRBV10-3 and TRBJ2-7, with D perhaps TRBD1 (6 bases). The length of the CDR3 is 12 residues. Trimming pared 8 bases from V and 4 bases from J, leaving 12 bases between. The germline gives CDR1 ENHRY, CDR2 SYGVKD.

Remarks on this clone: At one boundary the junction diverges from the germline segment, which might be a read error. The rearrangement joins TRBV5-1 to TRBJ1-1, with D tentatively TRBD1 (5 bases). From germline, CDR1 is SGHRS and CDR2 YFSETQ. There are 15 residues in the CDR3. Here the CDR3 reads CASSMGDFLKTEAFF. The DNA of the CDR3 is TGCGCCAGCAGCATGGGGGACTTTTTGAAGACTGAAGCTTTCTTT.

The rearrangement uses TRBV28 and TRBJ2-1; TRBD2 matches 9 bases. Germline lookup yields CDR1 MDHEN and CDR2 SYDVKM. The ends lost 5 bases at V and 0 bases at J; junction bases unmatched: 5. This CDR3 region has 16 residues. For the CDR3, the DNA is TGTGCCAGCAGTCTCATAGCGGGAGCCTCCTACAATGAGCAGTTCTTC. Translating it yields CASSLIAGASYNEQFF.

CDR3 coding DNA: TGTGCCAGCAGCCCAGAGGGGGCGCGGGATGAAAAACTGTTTTTT. This translates into CASSPEGARDEKLFF. The chain combines TRBV7-2 with TRBJ1-4, with 7 bases aligning to TRBD1. The CDR3 consists of 15 residues. The J segment lost 6 bases and the V segment lost 5 bases, leaving 9 bases of the junction unmatched. CDR1 and CDR2 (germline): SGHTA, FQGNSA.

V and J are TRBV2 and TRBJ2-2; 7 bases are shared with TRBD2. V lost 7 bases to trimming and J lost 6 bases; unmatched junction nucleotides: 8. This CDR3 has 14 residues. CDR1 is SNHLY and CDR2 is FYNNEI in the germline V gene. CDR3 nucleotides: TGTGCCAGCACAGAGCGGGATGAGGCCGGGGAGCTGTTTTTT. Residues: CASTERDEAGELFF.

CDR3 nucleotide sequence: TGTGCCAGCAGTGACGGTCAGCCCCAGCATTTT. This translates into CASSDGQPQHF. The chain uses TRBV6-1 and TRBJ1-5, with D hard to call. Germline CDR1 MNHNS, CDR2 SASEGT. The CDR3 runs to 11 residues. The V gene lost 3 bases and the J gene lost 6 bases, with 3 bases spanning the gap.

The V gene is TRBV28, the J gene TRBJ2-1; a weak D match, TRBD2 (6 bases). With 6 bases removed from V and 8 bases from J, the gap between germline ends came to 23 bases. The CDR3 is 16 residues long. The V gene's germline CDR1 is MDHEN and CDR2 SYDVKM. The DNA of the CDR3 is TGTGCCAGCAGCCGATCGGTGGGCGCGGGGTTCGATGAGCAGTTCTTC. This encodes CASSRSVGAGFDEQFF.

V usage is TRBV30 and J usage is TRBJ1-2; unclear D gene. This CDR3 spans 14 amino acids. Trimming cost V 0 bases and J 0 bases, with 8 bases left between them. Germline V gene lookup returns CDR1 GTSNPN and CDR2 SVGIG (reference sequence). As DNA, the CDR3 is TGTGCCTGGAGTGTATCCAGAACTAACTATGGCTACACCTTC. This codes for CAWSVSRTNYGYTF.

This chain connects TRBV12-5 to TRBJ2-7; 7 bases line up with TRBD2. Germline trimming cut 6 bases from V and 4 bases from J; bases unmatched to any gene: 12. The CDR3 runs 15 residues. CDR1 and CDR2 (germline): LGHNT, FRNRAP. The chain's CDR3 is CASGPGLRWEYEQYF. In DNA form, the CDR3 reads TGTGCTAGTGGCCCGGGACTACGATGGGAGTACGAGCAGTACTTC.

The CDR3 is CASSLVRDSSYNEQFF. As DNA, the CDR3 is TGCGCCAGCAGCTTGGTCCGGGACTCCTCCTACAATGAGCAGTTCTTC. This rearrangement joins TRBV5-1 to TRBJ2-1; D possibly corresponds to TRBD2 (6 bases). CDR3 length: 16 residues. Germline V CDR1 and CDR2: SGHRS, YFSETQ. The V and J ends lost 0 bases and 0 bases respectively, with 10 bases between them.

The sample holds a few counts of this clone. CDR3 DNA sequence: TGCGCCAGCAGCTTGGTGGGGAGATTGAACACTGAAGCTTTCTTT. Translation gives CASSLVGRLNTEAFF. This sequence joins TRBV5-1 and TRBJ1-1, with D hard to call. Per germline, CDR1 SGHRS and CDR2 YFSETQ. The V end was cut by 0 bases, the J end by 0 bases, with 9 bases between. This CDR3 has 15 residues.

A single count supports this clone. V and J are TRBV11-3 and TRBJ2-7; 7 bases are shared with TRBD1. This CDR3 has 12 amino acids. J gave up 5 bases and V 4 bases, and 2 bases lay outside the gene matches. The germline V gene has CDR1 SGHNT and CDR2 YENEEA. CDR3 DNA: TGTGCCAGCAGCTCAACAGGGGACGAGCAGTACTTC. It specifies CASSSTGDEQYF.